This passage covers 2 T cell receptor beta chains from one sample sequenced in a study of shared clonotypes between healthy human individuals. Data came from immunoSEQ multiplex PCR; TCRdb stores just in-frame clones and leaves some out. The data hold a few hundred thousand clones, with more than 95% observed a single time. The sequenced sample was naive CD4+ T cells sorted from blood. Described subset: CD45RA+ positively selected. The source of these receptors is a woman between 25 and 40 years old in good health.

Points on this clone: At one boundary the junction diverges from the germline segment, which might be a read error. Other DNA sequences in the sample encode the same CDR3. The chain couples TRBV20-1 to TRBJ1-2; D gene uncertain. The V gene's germline CDR1 is DFQATT and CDR2 SNEGSKA (reference sequence). This CDR3 spans 11 amino acids. The CDR3 DNA reads TGCAGTGCTCGAGATAACTATGGCTACACCTTC. It codes for CSARDNYGYTF.

The V gene is TRBV11-2, the J gene TRBJ2-7, with TRBD2 matching 11 bases. Losses at the gene ends were 5 bases for V and 2 bases for J; bases not matched to a gene: 5. CDR1 is SGHAT and CDR2 is FQNNGV in the germline V gene. CDR3 length equals 15 residues. The CDR3 region has the DNA TGTGCCAGCAGCCAACCGGGACTAGCGGCCTACGAGCAGTACTTC. It is translated as CASSQPGLAAYEQYF.